This T cell receptor (beta chain) is from a study of blood T cell repertoires in COVID-19. Study overall: The origin of the acute and convalescent COVID-19 samples was the United States, Italy and Spain. T cells, B-cell-depleted T cells, or PBMCs provided the cDNA or gDNA that served as material.

The germline V gene encodes CDR1 SGHNT and CDR2 YYREEE (reference sequence). V lost 4 bases and J lost 13, with 12 bases in between. CDR3 size: 11 residues. How the authors handled the data: Estimation of nucleated cell counts was performed using reference gene primer amplification. The data were produced by immunoSEQ multiplex PCR, yet TCRdb's version contains in-frame clones alone and is incomplete. That table furnishes V, J and clone size, whereas the DNA furnished D and trimming. The data contain 130,000 or so clones, roughly 88% of them seen just once; the ten biggest clones take up less than 8%.

The rearrangement links TRBV5-4 to TRBJ2-1, with TRBD2 as a possible D gene (5 bases). The sample comprised peripheral blood. This TCR came from a man aged 45-60 years with acute or convalescent COVID-19. CDR3 nucleotide sequence: TGTGCCAGCAGCCGAGGGCCAGCACAGTTCTTC. Translation gives CASSRGPAQFF.